A selection of T cell receptor beta chains follows, all from one sample in a study of blood T cell repertoires in COVID-19. Produced via immunoSEQ multiplex PCR; TCRdb's table is partial and in-frame only. Among 200,000 to 250,000 clones listed, 65% to 85% were seen once. The sequencing input was PBMCs or T cells enriched from blood (not recorded which). The source is a woman in her sixties or seventies who had recovered from COVID-19. CDR3s include the opening cysteine and the closing phenylalanine or tryptophan. The D gene is left open where the match is weak. Size values are once, few and many counts, or a class for expanded clones, and some rows have none.

- TRBJ2-7 - 13 TRBV6-2/TRBV6-3 CASSYIAIGEQYF TGTGCCAGCAGTTACATAGCGATCGGCGAGCAGTACTTC
TRBD1 TRBJ2-7 - 15 TRBV7-2 CASSPGGQGRYEQYF TGTGCCAGCAGCCCTGGGGGACAGGGTAGGTACGAGCAGTACTTC
- TRBJ1-3 - 16 TRBV19 CASSPTGYPSGNTIYF TGTGCCAGTAGTCCTACAGGGTACCCTTCTGGAAACACCATATATTTT
TRBD2 TRBJ2-1 - 18 TRBV18 CASSVGVAGPTSYNEQFF TGTGCCAGCTCCGTGGGGGTAGCGGGACCTACCTCCTACAATGAGCAGTTCTTC
- TRBJ2-1 - 13 TRBV2 CASRGAARPEQFF TGTGCCAGCAGGGGGGCGGCCCGGCCGGAGCAGTTCTTC
- TRBJ1-6 - 12 TRBV30 CAWSPGGSPLHF TGTGCCTGGAGTCCGGGGGGATCACCCCTCCACTTT
TRBD1 TRBJ1-2 - 16 TRBV19 CASSPTGQGLLYGYTF TGTGCCAGTAGTCCAACGGGACAGGGGCTTCTATATGGCTACACCTTC
- TRBJ2-3 - 17 TRBV21-1 CASSLNTTSGGPDTQYF TGTGCCAGCAGCTTAAACACGACTAGCGGGGGGCCAGATACGCAGTATTTT
TRBD2 TRBJ2-1 - 17 TRBV7-8 CASSPRQRGGAVNEQFF TGTGCCAGCAGCCCCCGACAGCGCGGGGGGGCCGTGAATGAGCAGTTCTTC
- TRBJ2-2 - 16 TRBV19 CASKTGTSPNTGELFF TGTGCCAGTAAGACAGGCACCTCTCCGAACACCGGGGAGCTGTTTTTT
TRBD2 TRBJ2-2 - 16 TRBV15 CATSRDTSVGSGELFF TGTGCCACCAGCAGAGATACTAGCGTGGGGTCCGGGGAGCTGTTTTTT
TRBD2 TRBJ2-7 once 13 TRBV19 CASRGRGPYEQYF TGTGCCAGTAGGGGGAGGGGCCCTTACGAGCAGTACTTC
- TRBJ1-2 - 16 TRBV5-6 CASSLAAGEEGYGYTF TGTGCCAGCAGCTTGGCGGCGGGGGAGGAGGGCTATGGCTACACCTTC
TRBD1 TRBJ1-4 - 14 TRBV7-9 CASSHGQGDEKLFF TGTGCCAGCAGCCACGGACAGGGGGATGAAAAACTGTTTTTT
- TRBJ1-5 - 13 TRBV7-2 CASSLKTGQPQHF TGTGCCAGCAGCTTAAAAACAGGACAGCCCCAGCATTTT
- TRBJ1-1 - 12 TRBV24-1 CATSDLRGRAFF TGTGCCACCAGTGATTTGAGGGGAAGGGCTTTCTTT
- TRBJ2-1 - 13 TRBV18 CASSPTGINEQFF TGTGCCAGCTCACCTACAGGGATCAATGAGCAGTTCTTC
- TRBJ1-2 - 11 TRBV5-1 CASKQDYGYTF TGCGCCAGCAAACAGGACTATGGCTACACCTTC
- TRBJ1-6 - 16 TRBV7-8 CASSLGGRDRNSPLHF TGTGCCAGCAGCTTAGGTGGACGAGACAGGAATTCACCCCTCCACTTT
- TRBJ1-3 - 14 TRBV29-1 CSVKAGSSGNTIYF TGCAGCGTGAAGGCAGGAAGCTCTGGAAACACCATATATTTT
- TRBJ2-3 - 16 TRBV2 CASSGGVAASTDTQYF TGTGCCAGCAGTGGTGGGGTAGCGGCTAGCACAGATACGCAGTATTTT
TRBD1 TRBJ1-6 - 15 TRBV5-1 CASSLETGQASPLHF TGCGCCAGCAGCTTGGAGACAGGGCAAGCCTCACCCCTCCACTTT
- TRBJ1-6 - 14 TRBV9 CASSVGQYGSPLHF TGTGCCAGCAGCGTAGGACAATATGGATCACCCCTCCACTTT
TRBD1 TRBJ1-5 few 16 TRBV10-3 CAIKGGDRVPEQPQHF TGTGCCATCAAAGGGGGGGACAGGGTTCCGGAACAGCCCCAGCATTTT
TRBD2 TRBJ2-1 - 16 TRBV6-6 CASSQVAGRNLGEQFF TGTGCCAGCAGTCAAGTAGCGGGGAGGAACCTCGGGGAGCAGTTCTTC
- TRBJ2-2 - 14 TRBV21-1 CASSMSLRFGELFF TGTGCCAGCAGCATGTCATTACGGTTCGGGGAGCTGTTTTTT
- TRBJ2-1 few 16 TRBV19 CASTQREVGGYNEQFF TGTGCCAGTACTCAAAGGGAGGTGGGTGGCTACAATGAGCAGTTCTTC
- TRBJ2-7 - 14 TRBV6-6 CASRAGTAGHEQYF TGTGCCAGCAGGGCCGGGACTGCGGGACACGAGCAGTACTTC
- TRBJ2-1 - 14 TRBV19 CAANGDSASNEQFF TGTGCCGCAAACGGGGATTCAGCATCCAATGAGCAGTTCTTC
- TRBJ2-1 few 16 TRBV11-2 CASSLLVGRYTIGQFF TGTGCCAGCAGCTTGTTGGTCGGGAGATATACAATAGGGCAGTTCTTC
- TRBJ1-2 - 14 TRBV11-2 CASSLEETVYGYTF TGTGCCAGCAGCTTAGAGGAGACAGTTTATGGCTACACCTTC
TRBD1 TRBJ2-6 - 17 TRBV25-1 CASSEYRQGSGANVLTF TGTGCCAGCAGTGAATATAGACAGGGCTCTGGGGCCAACGTCCTGACTTTC
TRBD2 TRBJ2-3 - 15 TRBV7-3 CASSQGLAGTDTQYF TGTGCCAGCAGCCAAGGACTAGCGGGCACAGATACGCAGTATTTT
- TRBJ2-5 - 15 TRBV7-9 CASSIDRQDQETQYF TGTGCCAGCAGCATAGACCGCCAGGACCAAGAGACCCAGTACTTC
- TRBJ2-3 - 15 TRBV5-1 CASSLVRGGTDTQYF TGCGCCAGCAGCTTGGTCAGGGGAGGCACAGATACGCAGTATTTT
- TRBJ2-7 - 14 TRBV7-2 CASSSIGGAYEQYF TGTGCCAGCAGCTCTATCGGCGGGGCCTACGAGCAGTACTTC
- TRBJ1-1 - 14 TRBV19 CASSPLGKNTEAFF TGTGCCAGTAGCCCCCTGGGCAAGAACACTGAAGCTTTCTTT